This T cell receptor (beta chain) is from a study of blood T cell repertoires in COVID-19. Turning to the study itself: Samples taken during acute and convalescent COVID-19 were collected in the United States, Italy and Spain. PBMCs, B-cell-depleted T cells, or T cells were the source of the cDNA or gDNA that made up the material.

In the original processing: Nucleated cell counts were estimated from reference gene primer amplification. Sequencing used immunoSEQ multiplex PCR; TCRdb keeps in-frame clones, though not all of them. The V and J calls and clone size come from that table; D and trimming were worked out from the DNA. The sample comprises more than 200,000 clones, 80% to 90% of which are singletons, and around 4% rests with the top ten. The CDR3 contains 14 residues. Germline V gives CDR1 SEHNR, CDR2 FQNEAQ (reference sequence). V was clipped by 5 bases and J by 3 bases; unmatched bases: 3. Sequences were obtained from peripheral blood. The chain employs TRBV7-9 and TRBJ1-4; 7 bases align to TRBD1. This clonotype was sampled from a man aged 55 to 70 with acute or convalescent COVID-19. CDR3 nucleotide sequence: TGTGCCAGCAGCAACAGGGGAGCTAATGAAAAACTGTTTTTT. Its translation is CASSNRGANEKLFF.